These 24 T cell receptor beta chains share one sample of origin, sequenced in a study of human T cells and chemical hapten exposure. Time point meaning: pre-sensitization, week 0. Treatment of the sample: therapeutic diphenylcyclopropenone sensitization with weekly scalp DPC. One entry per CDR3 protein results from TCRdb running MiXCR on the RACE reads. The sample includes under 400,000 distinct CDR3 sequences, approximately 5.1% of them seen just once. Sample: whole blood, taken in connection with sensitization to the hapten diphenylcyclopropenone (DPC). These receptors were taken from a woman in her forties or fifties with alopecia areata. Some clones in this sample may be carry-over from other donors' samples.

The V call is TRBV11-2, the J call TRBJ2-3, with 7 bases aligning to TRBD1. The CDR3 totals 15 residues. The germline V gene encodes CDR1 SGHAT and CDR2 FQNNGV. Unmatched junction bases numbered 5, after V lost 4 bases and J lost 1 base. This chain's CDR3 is CASSSRTGRTDTQYF. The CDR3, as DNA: TGTGCCAGCAGCTCGCGGACAGGACGCACAGATACGCAGTATTTT.

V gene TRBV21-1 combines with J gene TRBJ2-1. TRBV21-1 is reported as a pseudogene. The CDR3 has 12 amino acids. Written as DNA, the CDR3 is TGTGCCAGCAGCAGGAGATACAATGAGCAGTTCTTC. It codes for CASSRRYNEQFF.

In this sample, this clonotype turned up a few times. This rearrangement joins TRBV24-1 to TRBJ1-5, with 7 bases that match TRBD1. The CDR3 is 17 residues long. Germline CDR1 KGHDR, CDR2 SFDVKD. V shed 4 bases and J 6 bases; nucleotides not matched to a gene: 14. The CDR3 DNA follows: TGTGCCACCAGTGACACCTCCTGGACAGGAGAGAGTCAGCCCCAGCATTTT. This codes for CATSDTSWTGESQPQHF.

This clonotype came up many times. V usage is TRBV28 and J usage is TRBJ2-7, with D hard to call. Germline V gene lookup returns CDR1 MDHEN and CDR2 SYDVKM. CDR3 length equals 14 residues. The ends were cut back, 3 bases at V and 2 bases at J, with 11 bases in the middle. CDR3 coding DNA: TGTGCCAGCAGTTTCCCCGGCACTCCCTACGAGCAGTACTTC. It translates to CASSFPGTPYEQYF.

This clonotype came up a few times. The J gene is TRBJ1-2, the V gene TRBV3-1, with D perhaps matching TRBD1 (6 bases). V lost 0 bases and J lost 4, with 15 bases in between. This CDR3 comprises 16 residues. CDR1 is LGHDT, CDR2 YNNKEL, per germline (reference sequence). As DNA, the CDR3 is TGTGCCAGCAGCCAAGAAAGAGGGACACCATTCTATGGCTACACCTTC. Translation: CASSQERGTPFYGYTF.

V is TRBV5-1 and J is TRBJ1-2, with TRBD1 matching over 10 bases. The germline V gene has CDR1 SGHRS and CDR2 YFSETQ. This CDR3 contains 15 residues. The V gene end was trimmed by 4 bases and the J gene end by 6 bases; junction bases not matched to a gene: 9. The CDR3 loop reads CASSPRAGTGDGYTF. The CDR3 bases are TGCGCCAGCAGCCCACGTGCCGGGACAGGGGATGGCTACACCTTC. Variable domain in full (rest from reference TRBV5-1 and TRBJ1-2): KAGVTQTPRYLIKTRGQQVTLSCSPISGHRSVSWYQQTPGQGLQFLFEYFSETQRNKGNFPGRFSGRQFSNSRSEMNVSTLELGDSALYLCASSPRAGTGDGYTFGSGTRLTVV.

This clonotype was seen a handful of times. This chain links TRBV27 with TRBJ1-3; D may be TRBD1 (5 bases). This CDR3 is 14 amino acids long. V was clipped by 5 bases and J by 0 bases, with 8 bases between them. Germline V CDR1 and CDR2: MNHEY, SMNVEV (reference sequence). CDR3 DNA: TGTGCCAGCAGTGATGGGGGCTCTGGAAACACCATATATTTT. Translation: CASSDGGSGNTIYF.

CDR3 residues: CATSRDRPENIQYF. CDR3 in DNA: TGTGCCACCAGCAGAGATCGCCCTGAAAACATTCAGTACTTC. The rearrangement links TRBV15 to TRBJ2-4; no clear D gene. CDR1 LNHNV and CDR2 YYDKDF come from the germline V gene (reference sequence). CDR3 length equals 14 residues. V was shortened by 0 bases and J by 5 bases, with 8 bases between the two germline ends.

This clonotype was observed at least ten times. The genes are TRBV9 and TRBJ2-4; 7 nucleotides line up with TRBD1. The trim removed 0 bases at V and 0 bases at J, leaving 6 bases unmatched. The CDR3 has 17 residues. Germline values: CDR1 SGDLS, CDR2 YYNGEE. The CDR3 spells CASSVGDRPLAKNIQYF. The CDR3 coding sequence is TGTGCCAGCAGCGTAGGGGACAGACCCCTAGCCAAAAACATTCAGTACTTC.

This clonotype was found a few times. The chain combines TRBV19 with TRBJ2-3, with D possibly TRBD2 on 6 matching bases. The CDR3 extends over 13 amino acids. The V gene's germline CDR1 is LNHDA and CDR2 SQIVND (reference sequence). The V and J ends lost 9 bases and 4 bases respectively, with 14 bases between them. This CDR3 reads CASLLAVADTQYF. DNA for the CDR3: TGTGCCAGCCTACTAGCCGTGGCAGATACGCAGTATTTT.

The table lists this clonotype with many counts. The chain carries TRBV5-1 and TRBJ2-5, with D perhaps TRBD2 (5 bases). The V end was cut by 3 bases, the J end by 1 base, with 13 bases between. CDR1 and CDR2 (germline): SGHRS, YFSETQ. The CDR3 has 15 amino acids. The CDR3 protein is CASSSQPGFQETQYF. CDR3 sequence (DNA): TGCGCCAGCAGCTCACAACCGGGGTTCCAAGAGACCCAGTACTTC.

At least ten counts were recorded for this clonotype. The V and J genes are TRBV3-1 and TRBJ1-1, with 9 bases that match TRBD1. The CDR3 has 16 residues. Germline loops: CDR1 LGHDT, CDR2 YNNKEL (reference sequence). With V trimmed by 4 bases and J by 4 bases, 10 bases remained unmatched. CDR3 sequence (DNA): TGTGCCAGCAGCCGGGGACAGGGTGAATTGAGCACTGAAGCTTTCTTT. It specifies CASSRGQGELSTEAFF. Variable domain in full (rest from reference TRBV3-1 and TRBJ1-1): DTAVSQTPKYLVTQMGNDKSIKCEQNLGHDTMYWYKQDSKKFLKIMFSYNNKELIINETVPNRFSPKSPDKAHLNLHINSLELGDSAVYFCASSRGQGELSTEAFFGQGTRLTVV.

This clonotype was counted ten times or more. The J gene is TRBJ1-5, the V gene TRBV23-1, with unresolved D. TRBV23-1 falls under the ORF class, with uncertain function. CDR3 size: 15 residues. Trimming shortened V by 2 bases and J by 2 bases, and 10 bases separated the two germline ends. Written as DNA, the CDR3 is TGCGCCAGCAGTCAACCTGAACGGGGCAATCAGCCCCAGCATTTT. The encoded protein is CASSQPERGNQPQHF.

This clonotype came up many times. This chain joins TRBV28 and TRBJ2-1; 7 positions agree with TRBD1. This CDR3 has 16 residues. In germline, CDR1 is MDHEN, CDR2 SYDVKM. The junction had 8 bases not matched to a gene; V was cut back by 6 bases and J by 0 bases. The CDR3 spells CASSKQGSSSYNEQFF. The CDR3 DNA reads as TGTGCCAGCAGCAAACAGGGGTCTAGCTCCTACAATGAGCAGTTCTTC.

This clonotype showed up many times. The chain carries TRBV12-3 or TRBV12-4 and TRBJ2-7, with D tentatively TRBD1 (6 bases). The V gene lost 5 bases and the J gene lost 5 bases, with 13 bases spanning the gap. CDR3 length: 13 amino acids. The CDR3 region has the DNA TGTGCCAGCAGTCCGCAACAGGGTCACGAGCAGTACTTC. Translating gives CASSPQQGHEQYF.

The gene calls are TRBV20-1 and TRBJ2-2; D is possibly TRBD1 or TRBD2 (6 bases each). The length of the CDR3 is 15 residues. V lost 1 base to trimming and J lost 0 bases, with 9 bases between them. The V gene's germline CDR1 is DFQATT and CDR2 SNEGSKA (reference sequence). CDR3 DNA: TGCAGTGCTAGAGTCGGGGGCGCGAACACCGGGGAGCTGTTTTTT. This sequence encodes CSARVGGANTGELFF.

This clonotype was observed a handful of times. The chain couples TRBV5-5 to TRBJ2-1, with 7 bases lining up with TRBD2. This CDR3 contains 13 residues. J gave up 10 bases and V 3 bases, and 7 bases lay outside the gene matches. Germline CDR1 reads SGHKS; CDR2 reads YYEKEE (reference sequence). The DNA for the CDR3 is TGTGCCAGCAGCTCAACGGGACTAAGGGAGCAGTTCTTC. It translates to CASSSTGLREQFF.

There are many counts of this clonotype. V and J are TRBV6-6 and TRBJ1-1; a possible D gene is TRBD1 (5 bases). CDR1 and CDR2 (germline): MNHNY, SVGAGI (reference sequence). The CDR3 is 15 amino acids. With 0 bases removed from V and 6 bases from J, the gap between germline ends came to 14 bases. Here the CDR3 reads CASSYSRGVGAEAFF. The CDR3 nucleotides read TGTGCCAGCAGTTACTCGAGAGGGGTCGGAGCTGAAGCTTTCTTT.

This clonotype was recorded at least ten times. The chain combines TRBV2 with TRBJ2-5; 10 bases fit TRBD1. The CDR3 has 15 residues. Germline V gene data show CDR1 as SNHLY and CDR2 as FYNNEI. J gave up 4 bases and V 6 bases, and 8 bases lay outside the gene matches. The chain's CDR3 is CASRSRQGARETQYF. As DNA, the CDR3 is TGTGCCAGCAGGAGTCGACAGGGGGCGCGAGAGACCCAGTACTTC.

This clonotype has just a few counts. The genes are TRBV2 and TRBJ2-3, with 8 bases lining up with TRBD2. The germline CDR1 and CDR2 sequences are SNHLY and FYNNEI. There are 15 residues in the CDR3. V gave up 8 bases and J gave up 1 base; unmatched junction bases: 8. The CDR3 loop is CASPGGGPGTDTQYF. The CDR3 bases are TGTGCCAGCCCCGGGGGGGGGCCGGGCACAGATACGCAGTATTTT.

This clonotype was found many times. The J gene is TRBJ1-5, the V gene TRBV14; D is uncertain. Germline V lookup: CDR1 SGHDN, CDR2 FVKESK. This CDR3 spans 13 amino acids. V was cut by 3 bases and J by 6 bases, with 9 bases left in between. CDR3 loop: CASSQSLGQPQHF. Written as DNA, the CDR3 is TGTGCCAGCAGCCAGAGCCTTGGTCAGCCCCAGCATTTT.

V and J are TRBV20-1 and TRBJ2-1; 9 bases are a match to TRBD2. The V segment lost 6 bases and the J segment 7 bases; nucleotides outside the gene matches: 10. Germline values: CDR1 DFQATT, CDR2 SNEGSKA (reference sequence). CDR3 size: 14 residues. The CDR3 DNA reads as TGCAGTGCCACAACTAGCGGGCGGTCTAATGAGCAGTTCTTC. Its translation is CSATTSGRSNEQFF.

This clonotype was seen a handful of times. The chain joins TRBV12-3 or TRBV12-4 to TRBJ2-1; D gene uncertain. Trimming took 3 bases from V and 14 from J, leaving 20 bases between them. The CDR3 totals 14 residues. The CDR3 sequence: CASSFPLSKGMEFF. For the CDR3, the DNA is TGTGCCAGCAGTTTCCCACTTAGCAAAGGGATGGAGTTCTTC.

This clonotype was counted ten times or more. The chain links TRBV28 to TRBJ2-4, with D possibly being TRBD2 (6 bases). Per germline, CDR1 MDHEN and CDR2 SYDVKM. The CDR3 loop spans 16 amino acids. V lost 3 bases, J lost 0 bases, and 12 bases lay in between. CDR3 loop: CASSLGRGLAKNIQYF. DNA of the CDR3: TGTGCCAGCAGTTTGGGGCGGGGATTAGCCAAAAACATTCAGTACTTC.